This T cell receptor (beta chain) emerged from a study of metastatic and nonmetastatic thyroid tumors. Study background: Repertoire comparison spanned blood and tumor or nodule tissue of malignant and benign thyroid patients.

Thyroid surgery was performed in patients who had received no treatment beforehand. This clone was recorded a few times. Its specificity is unknown. In the original workflow: To classify distant metastasis in papillary thyroid cancer, a model was built from CDR3 differences across clinicopathological groups. MiXCR reprocessed the PCR reads for TCRdb. For this entry, the V and J calls and clone size follow TCRdb and not the study's own pipeline. The table lists approximately 20,000 clones, around a quarter of them singletons, with roughly a tenth in the top ten. The CDR3 length is 14 residues. The germline CDR1 and CDR2 sequences are MNHEY and SVGEGT. J lost 6 bases, V lost 1 base, and 3 bases had no gene match. Study observations and caveats: Malignant tumors reportedly showed significantly higher TCR beta diversity than benign nodules in both blood and tumor.

This sequence originates from a female donor with papillary thyroid cancer or a benign thyroid nodule (not recorded which). Some clones in this sample may be carry-over from other donors' samples. Input material: tumor tissue. This chain connects TRBV6-2 or TRBV6-3 to TRBJ1-2; 9 positions match TRBD1. The CDR3 sequence: CASSYWDREDGYTF. CDR3 in DNA: TGTGCCAGCAGTTACTGGGACAGGGAAGATGGCTACACCTTC.